This TCR beta chain was sequenced in a study of blood T cell repertoires in COVID-19. Study in general: Samples representing acute and convalescent COVID-19 were sourced from the United States, Italy and Spain. The cDNA or gDNA used as material had been derived from T cells, B-cell-depleted T cells, or PBMCs.

V lost 6 bases to trimming and J lost 5 bases; unmatched junction nucleotides: 8. Germline V gene lookup returns CDR1 MNHEY and CDR2 SVGAGI. The CDR3 runs 14 residues. Original methodology: How many nucleated cells were present was estimated from reference gene primer amplification. Generated by immunoSEQ multiplex PCR, the TCRdb table keeps only in-frame clones and is missing some. V, J and clone size reflect that table, while D and trimming were determined from the DNA. The sample has approximately 100,000 clones; 85% are singletons. This clone has just one count. The TCR comes from a human donor in a cohort sampled during active COVID-19. The V call is TRBV6-5, the J call TRBJ2-5, with 8 bases that match TRBD1. The sample consisted of peripheral blood. The DNA for the CDR3 is TGTGCCAGCAGCTTCTCCAGGGGGCAGGAGACCCAGTACTTC. Amino acid sequence: CASSFSRGQETQYF.